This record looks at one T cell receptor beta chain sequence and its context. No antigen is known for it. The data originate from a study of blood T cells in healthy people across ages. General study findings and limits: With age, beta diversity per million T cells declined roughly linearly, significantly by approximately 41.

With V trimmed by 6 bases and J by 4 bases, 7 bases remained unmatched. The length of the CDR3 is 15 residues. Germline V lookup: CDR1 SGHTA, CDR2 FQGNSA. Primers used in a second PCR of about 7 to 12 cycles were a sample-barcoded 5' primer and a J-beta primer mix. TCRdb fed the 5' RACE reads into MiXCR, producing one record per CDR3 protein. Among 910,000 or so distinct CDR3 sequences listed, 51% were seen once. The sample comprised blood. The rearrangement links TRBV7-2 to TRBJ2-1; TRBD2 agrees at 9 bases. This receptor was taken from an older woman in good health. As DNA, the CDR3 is TGTGCCAGCAGTACGAAGCGGGGGGCTTACAATGAGCAGTTCTTC. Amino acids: CASSTKRGAYNEQFF.